This TCR beta chain originates from a study of cytomegalovirus exposure and HLA in healthy donors (dated by TCRdb to between 2016 and 2019). For context, the study as a whole: In an earlier analysis of under 600 of the donors, around 290 Gb of sequence data and 117 million unique TCR beta sequences from about 180 million T cells were reported. An early release that covered several hundred HLA-typed donors contained around 330 gigabases of sequencing data and 80 million or so unique TCR sequences. Of the roughly 400 genotyped donors, about 80% fell in the genetic ancestry cluster associated with self-reported Caucasian donors. The study aimed to test whether cataloging public T cell receptors could reveal signatures of past pathogen exposure. The study used immunosequencing to profile the T cell repertoires of 600 to 850 subjects and linked those repertoires to cytomegalovirus serostatus. In addition to the first cohort of about 650 subjects, a separate validation cohort of over 90 different subjects was used. To predict cytomegalovirus infection status, the study combined high-throughput TCR immunosequencing, statistical association of individual TCRs with disease status, and machine learning. A later analysis re-examined previously published TCR beta repertoires from around 670 donors and added high-resolution HLA genotyping to investigate patterns of TCR occurrence. Rather than using new phenotypic data, the later analysis identified candidate immune exposures from TCR beta sequences and from how often those sequences occurred across donors. In an earlier analysis of over 550 of the donors, high-throughput TCR beta sequencing was used to judge whether each TCR beta V gene segment behaved as functional or pseudogenic. Donor age, sex, ethnicity and CMV serostatus were compiled together with the repertoire data. A later genetic analysis used genome-wide SNP genotypes for about 65% of the 666 donors, treating that subset as a discovery cohort. All discovery cohort repertoires had been generated using a single sequencing platform. HLA typing included class I and class II loci at four-digit resolution. The number of donors typed differed by locus, with 629-630 for A, B, C, DRB1 and DQB1, around 560 for DQA1, 606 for DPA1, and some 440 for DPB1. About five DR-DQ haplotypes were treated as single units for association and clustering because of strong linkage in the cohort. Among about 390 genotyped donors of the cohort, an average of around 240,000 unique TCR beta nucleotide sequences were sequenced per donor, 15% to 20% of them non-productive. General conclusions and limits of the study: A further reported finding was that TCR beta sequences accurately predicted the HLA-A and HLA-B alleles for most subjects in the first cohort. Roughly uniform sequencing depth across donors was assumed in presence/absence analyses, although this assumption may not hold. Most TCR sequences were observed very rarely across donors, whereas some public TCRs were present in many individuals. In a later analysis, HLA-associated TCR beta chains showed more clonal expansion and lower generation probabilities than non-associated chains that were equally common. A cluster of highly shared sequence variants was judged likely to represent a technical artifact of the sequencing pipeline. Some IMGT-functional V segments, including TRBV6-2 and TRBV6-3, could not be told apart with the 87-base-pair reads, so those segments were excluded. According to the authors, the approach could potentially be generalized to other disease states and immunological phenotypes. An earlier analysis of some 560 of the donors showed that most TCR beta V segments appeared in productive rearrangements either about 87% or about 30% of the time, which broadly matched IMGT annotations. A later analysis reported that several top co-occurrence clusters appeared linked to parvovirus B19, influenza, CMV and Epstein-Barr virus. In vitro tests confirmed that a few of the cytomegalovirus-associated TCR beta chains recognize cytomegalovirus antigens. Because some donors lacked HLA typing at each locus, the association tests relied only on the typed subset. Strong co-occurrence of HLA alleles, especially DR and DQ, made assigning TCR associations to individual alleles difficult. The earlier analysis of a few hundred of the donors excluded roughly 17 rarely observed V segments, including chromosome 9 orphons, because counts were too low. The cohort was sequenced for TCR beta chains only, and without alpha or paired-chain data the features that could be detected were limited. The classifier was reported to diagnose cytomegalovirus status with high specificity and sensitivity in both the original cohort and the validation cohort. V-gene and J-gene trimming of TCR beta chains was associated with a missense DCLRE1C variant in a later genetic analysis, and the association was replicated in an independent cohort. A total of about 180 TCR beta chains were listed by the study as associated with cytomegalovirus. At a false discovery rate of 0.05, a later analysis linked fewer than 20,000 TCR beta sequences to specific HLA alleles. Correlated functional status among segregating V segments might reflect linkage disequilibrium, but an unknown experimental factor could not be ruled out. In a later analysis, most CMV-associated TCR beta chains were found to appear HLA-restricted, with HLA associations seemingly driven largely by CMV exposure. According to a later analysis, TCR association rates differed among HLA loci, with DRB1 alleles showing the most associated TCRs and HLA-C alleles showing the fewest. For the cohort, immune exposure information was limited to CMV serostatus. Compared with the 666-donor mean, donors in an Asian-associated ancestry cluster had fewer N-insertions in productive TCRs, according to a later genetic analysis.

With respect to this clone: No antigen is known for it. One end of the junction varies from germline; a read error may be responsible.

The cohort comprised under 700 healthy bone marrow donors. At the time of sampling, every cohort member was nominally healthy, though immune exposures that went unrecorded were likely present. The donor was CMV seropositive and was included in the group of some 290 seropositive cohort members. A peripheral blood sample was collected from each donor, and TCR beta sequencing was performed on peripheral blood mononuclear cells. Genomic DNA extraction from the blood cell samples was performed with the Qiagen DNeasy Blood Extraction Kit. The library was prepared using the immunoSEQ multiplex PCR assay. For the multiplex PCR, a mixture combining 60 forward primers for TCR Vbeta segments and 13 reverse primers for TCR Jbeta segments was used. Amplification of the CDR3 region of rearranged TCR beta genes was performed with a multiplex PCR assay on genomic DNA. The Illumina HiSeq System was used to sequence the amplified TCR beta libraries as 87-base-pair reads. Concerning the study's data processing: A later analysis counted about 76 million unique TCR beta chains across the 500 to 850 repertoires, and roughly 10 million of these chains were shared by at least two donors. To remove PCR and sequencing errors, raw reads were error-corrected and collapsed into unique sequences using a nearest-neighbor algorithm that merged closely related sequences. V, D and J gene segments were assigned by aligning CDR3 sequences to IMGT reference sequences. Each retained sequence needed at least a six-nucleotide match to both a V gene segment and a J gene segment. Rearrangements were called productive when the CDR3 lacked stop codons and stayed in frame with V and J; all others were non-productive. CDR3 was defined by IMGT convention, running from the second conserved V-encoded cysteine to the conserved J-encoded phenylalanine. Sequences without an unambiguous match to a single V gene segment were excluded from the earlier analysis of 587 of the donors. An earlier analysis of fewer than 650 of the donors classified V segments as functional when productive rearrangements were above 56.7% and as segregating when the standard deviation between donors was above 5%. A statistical classification framework was built for diagnosing cytomegalovirus status from the catalog of TCR beta chain sequences. In a later analysis, V and J genes were assigned by comparing TCR nucleotide sequences against IMGT/GENE-DB human TR gene sequences. The TCRdist pipeline was used in a later analysis to assign CDR3 sequences and most-parsimonious VDJ recombination scenarios. A later analysis defined each TCR beta chain by its CDR3 amino acid sequence plus V-gene family, and excluded reads lacking a unique V-gene family. In a later analysis, 450 to 600 highly shared, low-generation-probability nucleotide sequences were removed to address suspected cross-contamination and a sequencing artifact. A later analysis calculated a clonal expansion index for each public chain from normalized within-repertoire ranks of inferred template counts. In a later analysis, generation probabilities were computed with a VDJ recombination model fitted to out-of-frame rearrangements, and the resulting probabilities were checked against IGoR. Hypergeometric tests were used in a later analysis to score TCR-TCR, TCR-HLA and TCR-CMV co-occurrence, with a repertoire-size bias correction applied to the TCR pairs. To estimate false discovery rates, a later analysis permuted the HLA or CMV assignments 20 times. In a later analysis, co-occurring TCRs were grouped using DBSCAN, with TCRdist sequence similarity added in when clustering inside HLA-allele-positive subsets. Co-occurrence clustering excluded repertoires with fewer than 30,000 or more than 120,000 public chains, plus five with anomalous nucleotide sharing. In TCRdb, the immuneACCESS table is reduced to in-frame sequences with V and J assigned. These tables do not hold every clone; where another copy was compared, an unresolved V gene accounts for under half, and the others remain unexplained. That table is the source of V, J and clone size, and D and trimming were worked out from the DNA. This sample comprises about 150,000 clones, approximately 73% of them detected only once. About 5.4% of the sample is taken by the ten largest.

From cysteine to phenylalanine, the CDR3 is 13 amino acids long. CDR3 DNA only is kept here, 39 bases in frame from base 1. The germline V gene (reference sequence) supplies CDR1 GTSNPN and CDR2 SVGIG. Rearrangement joined TRBV30 to TRBJ1-2; TRBD1 aligns with 7 central bases. This sequence originates from a woman in her late teens or twenties in good health and CMV-seropositive. The sample comprised PBMCs. The nucleotide sequence is TGCGCTACCGACAGACAGGGAACCGGGGGCTACACCTTC. Translated, this is CATDRQGTGGYTF.